Listed below are T cell receptor beta chains from one sample, sequenced in a study of cytomegalovirus exposure and HLA in healthy donors. The data were produced by immunoSEQ multiplex PCR, yet TCRdb's version contains in-frame clones alone and is incomplete. The sample carries approximately 59,000 clones, 70% to 85% recorded once. Sequencing was carried out using PBMCs. Every receptor here comes from a girl aged 10 to 17 in good health and CMV-seropositive. CDR3s leave out the opening cysteine and the closing phenylalanine or tryptophan. A D gene is named only where the DNA matches it firmly.

CDR3	length	D	V
ASSQVTGSYEQY	12	NA	TRBV4-1
ASSLGTGQY	9	NA	TRBV7-2
ASSLGLQGQAF	11	TRBD1	TRBV5-1
ASSGLAGGGTQY	12	TRBD2	TRBV9
ASSLPNQPQH	10	NA	TRBV18
ASSLASTGGADTQY	14	TRBD1	TRBV7-2
ASSQGFTGSPLH	12	NA	TRBV4-2
ASSFPTGTGVGYT	13	TRBD1	TRBV28
ASSLAGTGGREQF	13	TRBD1	TRBV7-2
AWGRSSLVDGYT	12	NA	TRBV30
ASSHLSGGPGTDTQY	15	TRBD2	TRBV7-2
ASSSSDMAQETQY	13	NA	TRBV5-1
ASSPGQVMQETQY	13	TRBD1	TRBV11-3
ASSLSGANEQF	11	NA	TRBV11-3
AWAGTYPVGYGYT	13	NA	TRBV30
ASSLGDITQETQY	13	NA	TRBV5-1
ASSFSSYHEQY	11	NA	TRBV27
ASSLYGGSLGYT	12	NA	TRBV28
ASSFKRDNEQF	11	NA	TRBV7-2
ASSEPDRGQETQY	13	TRBD1	TRBV5-1
ASSPLNTEAF	10	NA	TRBV6-1
ASSLRAGANVLT	12	NA	TRBV7-8
ASSPLPGANVLT	12	NA	TRBV18
ASRRPGQGVSEQY	13	TRBD1	TRBV6-5
AWDPGQGHSPLH	12	TRBD1	TRBV30
ASSQVGARNTEAF	13	NA	TRBV4-1
ASSLAGTGGNEQF	13	TRBD1	TRBV7-2
ASSEDRTGGDAF	12	TRBD1	TRBV2
ASRLPSGNTIY	11	NA	TRBV6-5
ASSVDSGLSWPQH	13	NA	TRBV9
ASSYSMEGGETQY	13	NA	TRBV6-5
ASSPLTATNEKLF	13	NA	TRBV4-2
SVEDLDGTAPSPVFTEAF	18	TRBD1	TRBV29-1
ASAGAYQETQY	11	TRBD2	TRBV19
ASKRGGLAPADTQY	14	TRBD2	TRBV4-1
ASSQPGQGIEAF	12	TRBD1	TRBV19
ASSPNTGELF	10	NA	TRBV6-4
ASSLQGRQPQH	11	NA	TRBV7-2
ASRYDSDYGYT	11	NA	TRBV7-9
ASSYSIRDEQY	11	NA	TRBV6-5
ASSLGGLAPGELF	13	NA	TRBV11-3
ASSRSVEDTQY	11	NA	TRBV7-2
ASSSGTSLWDEQF	13	TRBD2	TRBV5-1
ASSELHSQANVLT	13	NA	TRBV25-1
ASSREISGANVLT	13	NA	TRBV6-1
ASSQEVQGALGYT	13	TRBD1	TRBV4-2
ASSVLAGNQETQY	13	TRBD2	TRBV6-1
ASSQRGGIEAF	11	NA	TRBV28
ASSGPSGSKNEQF	13	TRBD2	TRBV6-1
ASSTGGRGPNEDTQY	15	NA	TRBV9
ASSKGAGESIEQY	13	NA	TRBV21-1